A selection of T cell receptor beta chains follows, all from one sample in a study of graft-versus-host responses after intestinal transplantation. The table came from immunoSEQ multiplex PCR; TCRdb's copy has only in-frame clones and leaves some out. Of some 13,000 clones in the sample, under 40% were seen once. The source material was alloreactive CD8+ T cells from a mixed lymphocyte reaction culture, sampled before intestinal transplant. Receptors originate from a human patient who received an intestinal transplant. CDR3s leave out the opening cysteine and the closing phenylalanine or tryptophan. A D gene is named only where the DNA matches it firmly.

cdr3_aa d_call j_call v_call
ASTVLNTEAF . TRBJ1-1 TRBV6-1
ASSLVGSSYNSPLH . TRBJ1-6 TRBV5-1
ASSSWGLTEAF . TRBJ1-1 TRBV6-5
ASSPGTPYEQY . TRBJ2-7 TRBV5-6
ASSIDGEGKTEAF . TRBJ1-1 TRBV19
ASSQHVTYEQY . TRBJ2-7 TRBV4-1
ASSLGFGAWAYEQY . TRBJ2-7 TRBV7-9
ASSVGAGTTRSFFSYEQY . TRBJ2-7 TRBV9
ATSSLGTRRYYEQY . TRBJ2-7 TRBV15
ASSLEEGWDTQY . TRBJ2-3 TRBV5-6
ASSVDGLAGAYTDTQY TRBD2 TRBJ2-3 TRBV9
ASSQDGLNYGYT . TRBJ1-2 TRBV4-1
ASSVEWWVGQETQY . TRBJ2-5 TRBV9
ASIPLRQNTEAF . TRBJ1-1 TRBV6-1
ASSSRDGYEQY . TRBJ2-7 TRBV9
ASSFLAEQGGEKLF . TRBJ1-4 TRBV28
ASSELEEVNTEAF . TRBJ1-1 TRBV25-1
ASGASGSTDTQY TRBD2 TRBJ2-3 TRBV6-5
ASSLGRNGLAKNIQY . TRBJ2-4 TRBV7-8
ASSLRVTYEQY . TRBJ2-7 TRBV27
AWSSGNTEAF . TRBJ1-1 TRBV30
ASSPGGGYEQY TRBD1 TRBJ2-7 TRBV6-6
ASSRRHTIEKLF . TRBJ1-4 TRBV4-1
ASSAGTRAYNEQF TRBD2 TRBJ2-1 TRBV6-6
SAERVVTQY . TRBJ2-3 TRBV20-1
ASSLWTSGRWGNEQF TRBD2 TRBJ2-1 TRBV28
ASSIGGDTEAF . TRBJ1-1 TRBV6-5
AFSQGWTEAF . TRBJ1-1 TRBV30
ASSSGDQSPDTQY . TRBJ2-3 TRBV7-9
ASSLRTGTDTQY . TRBJ2-3 TRBV7-6
ASSYRQGPYT TRBD1 TRBJ1-2 TRBV5-4
ASSQPGTSISYNEQF . TRBJ2-1 TRBV5-4
ASSDPLAAGQETQY . TRBJ2-5 TRBV2
ASSQVGWGRPEAF . TRBJ1-1 TRBV4-2
ASSVRGGSYEQY TRBD2 TRBJ2-7 TRBV27
ASSQEGLRNTEAF . TRBJ1-1 TRBV4-1
ASSLGGQGVNSPLH TRBD1 TRBJ1-6 TRBV7-9
ASSSYRFYGYT . TRBJ1-2 TRBV7-9
ASSWAIAGVKETQY TRBD2 TRBJ2-5 TRBV5-1
ASSVGADNQPQH . TRBJ1-5 TRBV9
ASSELGGGNQPQH . TRBJ1-5 TRBV28